These 16 T cell receptor beta chains came from one sample sequenced in a study of cytomegalovirus exposure and HLA in healthy donors. The study ran its PCR with 60 Vbeta and 13 Jbeta primers. The repertoire was sequenced with immunoSEQ multiplex PCR; TCRdb's copy has only in-frame clones and lacks some. The table shows 150,000 to 200,000 clones, with about 63% occurring only once. The source material was PBMCs. The origin of the receptors is a woman aged 40 to 50 in good health and CMV-seropositive.

The V and J genes are TRBV5-5 and TRBJ2-7, with 7 nucleotides matching TRBD1. The V segment lost 3 bases and the J segment 7 bases; nucleotides outside the gene matches: 13. CDR3 length: 15 residues. Germline V gene sequence: CDR1 SGHKS, CDR2 YYEKEE (reference sequence). The CDR3 loop reads CASSWAGDSIREQYF. CDR3 sequence (DNA): TGTGCCAGCAGCTGGGCTGGGGACAGTATTCGAGAGCAGTACTTC.

This clone was seen more than once but under ten times. This sequence joins TRBV15 and TRBJ2-7; perhaps TRBD2 as D (6 bases). There are 15 residues in the CDR3. CDR1 is LNHNV and CDR2 is YYDKDF in the germline V gene (reference sequence). Trimming left V 5 bases short and J 1 base short, with 15 bases between. The CDR3 nucleotides read TGTGCCACCAGCGCAGAGAGGGCGGGGTCCTACGAGCAGTACTTC. Its protein is CATSAERAGSYEQYF.

This clone was counted between two and nine times. This sequence joins TRBV6-5 and TRBJ1-1; D is undetermined. Trimming took 6 bases from V and 3 from J, leaving 11 bases between them. This CDR3 is 13 amino acids long. Germline V gene lookup returns CDR1 MNHEY and CDR2 SVGAGI. CDR3 region: CASREDGDTEAFF. The CDR3 DNA reads TGTGCCAGCAGGGAGGACGGGGACACTGAAGCTTTCTTT.

The CDR3 sequence is CASSYSEGARNTIYF. CDR3 sequence (DNA): TGTGCCAGCAGTTACTCGGAGGGGGCGCGTAACACCATATATTTT. V and J are TRBV6-5 and TRBJ1-3; TRBD1 agrees at 7 bases. Losses at the gene ends were 0 bases for V and 7 bases for J; bases not matched to a gene: 6. The CDR3 is 15 amino acids. The germline gives CDR1 MNHEY, CDR2 SVGAGI.

This clone was observed a few times. The chain combines TRBV6-1 with TRBJ1-2; a possible D gene is TRBD1 (6 bases). There are 13 residues in the CDR3. Per germline, CDR1 MNHNS and CDR2 SASEGT. Trimming took off 11 bases at V and 5 bases at J, with 18 bases between the two ends. In nucleotides, the CDR3 is TGTGCCGCCCGACAGGCCGCGGAGTATGGCTACACCTTC. Translated, it gives CAARQAAEYGYTF.

The J gene is TRBJ2-1, the V gene TRBV9, with TRBD2 matching over 7 bases. Germline CDR1 SGDLS, CDR2 YYNGEE. The CDR3 runs to 16 residues. Unmatched junction bases numbered 3, after V lost 0 bases and J lost 0 bases. In DNA form, the CDR3 reads TGTGCCAGCAGCGTAGAGGTAGCGGGCTCCTACAATGAGCAGTTCTTC. Protein: CASSVEVAGSYNEQFF.

This clone was observed a few times. The chain recombines TRBV2 with TRBJ2-2, with 8 bases aligning to TRBD1. The V gene end was trimmed by 7 bases and the J gene end by 1 base; junction bases not matched to a gene: 5. CDR3 length: 15 amino acids. Germline values: CDR1 SNHLY, CDR2 FYNNEI. The CDR3 nucleotides read TGTGCCAGCACTCCCGGGACAGGGAACACCGGGGAGCTGTTTTTT. This gives the protein CASTPGTGNTGELFF. Combining the CDR3 with reference TRBV2 and TRBJ2-2 gives the whole variable domain EPEVTQTPSHQVTQMGQEVILRCVPISNHLYFYWYRQILGQKVEFLVSFYNNEISEKSEIFDDQFSVERPDGSNFTLKIRSTKLEDSAMYFCASTPGTGNTGELFFGEGSRLTVL.

V gene TRBV4-2 combines with J gene TRBJ2-1, with TRBD1 as a possible D gene (5 bases). Trimming removed 1 base at V and 6 bases at J, with 13 bases between. Germline CDR1 reads LGHNA; CDR2 reads YNFKEQ. This CDR3 contains 15 residues. CDR3 coding DNA: TGTGCCAGCAGCCAAGGGTTTGGGCAGGGCAATGAGCAGTTCTTC. This translates into CASSQGFGQGNEQFF.

V usage is TRBV5-1 and J usage is TRBJ2-2; 10 bases are a match to TRBD2. Germline V gene sequence: CDR1 SGHRS, CDR2 YFSETQ. This CDR3 is 17 amino acids long. V was clipped by 0 bases and J by 0 bases; unmatched bases: 2. Written as DNA, the CDR3 is TGCGCCAGCAGCTTGGTTAGCGGGGGGCCGAACACCGGGGAGCTGTTTTTT. Translation: CASSLVSGGPNTGELFF.

This CDR3 reads CASRLLSGLANTGELFF. The CDR3 coding sequence is TGTGCCAGCAGGCTCTTGAGTGGACTCGCGAACACCGGGGAGCTGTTTTTT. The rearrangement uses TRBV28 and TRBJ2-2; a weak D match, TRBD2 (5 bases). V dropped 6 bases and J dropped 0 bases, with 17 bases sitting between them. CDR1 MDHEN and CDR2 SYDVKM come from the germline V gene. This CDR3 has 17 residues.

Here the CDR3 DNA reads TGTGCCAGCAGCTTGGGGGGGCTCTCAGATACGCAGTATTTT. This gives the protein CASSLGGLSDTQYF. The chain joins TRBV5-5 to TRBJ2-3, with D possibly TRBD1 on 6 matching bases. Germline V gene sequence: CDR1 SGHKS, CDR2 YYEKEE (reference sequence). Trimming stripped 0 bases from V and 4 bases from J, with 9 bases between. There are 14 residues in the CDR3.

The chain has TRBV29-1 and TRBJ1-3; the match to TRBD1 covers 7 bases. This CDR3 has 13 amino acids. Germline loops: CDR1 SQVTM, CDR2 ANQGSEA. V was clipped by 7 bases and J by 2 bases; unmatched bases: 5. The CDR3 loop reads CSATGQAGNTIYF. In nucleotides, the CDR3 is TGCAGCGCCACAGGACAGGCTGGAAACACCATATATTTT.

The rearrangement joins TRBV18 to TRBJ2-7; 7 nucleotides align to TRBD2. V trimming: 7 bases; J trimming: 5 bases; junction bases outside the gene matches: 11. CDR1 is KGHSH, CDR2 LQKENI, per germline. The length of the CDR3 is 14 residues. The CDR3 nucleotides read TGTGCCAGCTTGGGGATAAGCGGGACTGACGAGCAGTACTTC. It is translated as CASLGISGTDEQYF.

The chain employs TRBV5-6 and TRBJ2-4, with D tentatively TRBD2 (6 bases). Germline V lookup: CDR1 SGHDT, CDR2 YYEEEE. V was trimmed by 2 bases and J by 7 bases, leaving 19 bases between them. This CDR3 region has 16 residues. The CDR3 here is CASSLGGSGIENIQYF. As DNA, the CDR3 is TGTGCCAGCAGCTTAGGAGGGAGTGGAATTGAGAACATTCAGTACTTC. The full variable domain, in which reference TRBV5-6 and TRBJ2-4 provide the parts outside the CDR3, is DAGVTQSPTHLIKTRGQQVTLRCSPKSGHDTVSWYQQALGQGPQFIFQYYEEEERQRGNFPDRFSGHQFPNYSSELNVNALLLGDSALYLCASSLGGSGIENIQYFGAGTRLSVL.

V gene TRBV28 combines with J gene TRBJ2-1; TRBD2 aligns across 8 bases. The V and J ends lost 6 bases and 5 bases, in that order; junction bases with no gene match: 12. The CDR3 spans 16 residues. Germline assignment: CDR1 MDHEN and CDR2 SYDVKM. The CDR3 DNA reads TGTGCCAGCAGCTACCCCGGGGCGGGGGGAGACAATGAGCAGTTCTTC. Translated: CASSYPGAGGDNEQFF.

The chain joins TRBV7-2 to TRBJ1-5, with 9 positions matching TRBD1. The CDR3 has 16 residues. The V gene end was trimmed by 8 bases and the J gene end by 3 bases; junction bases not matched to a gene: 11. Germline CDR1 reads SGHTA; CDR2 reads FQGNSA. CDR3 amino acids: CASLLHGTGFNQPQHF. Here the CDR3 DNA reads TGTGCCAGCCTCCTTCACGGGACAGGGTTCAATCAGCCCCAGCATTTT.